These T cell receptor beta chains were read from a single sample in a study of blood T cell repertoires in COVID-19. Assay used: immunoSEQ multiplex PCR; TCRdb lists only in-frame clones, some missing. The repertoire holds approximately 170,000 clones, with 70% to 85% as singletons. Material: peripheral blood. The source of these receptors is a man older than 75 with COVID-19, enrolled during active disease. Both conserved end residues are part of each CDR3. The D gene is left open where the match is weak. Rows give clone size only sometimes, using once, few, many, or a class for an expanded clone.

clone_size	d_call	v_call	j_call	cdr3_aa	cdr3_nt
NA	NA	TRBV5-1	TRBJ2-7	CASSLDSREQYF	TGCGCCAGCAGCTTGGACTCTAGGGAGCAGTACTTC
NA	NA	TRBV3-1/TRBV3-2	TRBJ1-1	CASSQGEGGAFF	TGTGCCAGCAGCCAGGGGGAGGGGGGAGCTTTCTTT
NA	NA	TRBV18	TRBJ2-3	CASKTSSTDTQYF	TGTGCCAGCAAAACTTCTAGCACAGATACGCAGTATTTT
NA	NA	TRBV2	TRBJ1-2	CASSDRPFEGYTF	TGTGCCAGCAGCGACAGACCCTTTGAAGGCTACACCTTC
NA	NA	TRBV18	TRBJ2-6	CASSPPVSAGANVLTF	TGTGCCAGCTCACCACCGGTGTCAGCTGGGGCCAACGTCCTGACTTTC
NA	TRBD1	TRBV9	TRBJ1-2	CASSEWGPGGSTGYTF	TGTGCCAGCAGCGAGTGGGGGCCAGGGGGCTCTACTGGCTACACCTTC
NA	NA	TRBV19	TRBJ2-3	CASSIIRETPDTQYF	TGTGCCAGTAGTATCATCAGGGAAACCCCAGATACGCAGTATTTT
NA	NA	TRBV6-2/TRBV6-3	TRBJ1-1	CASSYDSVNTEAFF	TGTGCCAGCAGTTACGACAGTGTGAACACTGAAGCTTTCTTT
NA	NA	TRBV11-3	TRBJ2-3	CASSLVPRITQYF	TGTGCCAGCAGCTTAGTTCCGCGGATAACGCAGTATTTT
NA	TRBD1	TRBV6-5	TRBJ1-5	CASSYSGQGRQPQHF	TGTGCCAGCAGTTACTCAGGACAGGGCCGGCAGCCCCAGCATTTT
NA	TRBD2	TRBV9	TRBJ2-3	CASTRTSGGTDTQYF	TGTGCCAGCACAAGGACTAGCGGGGGCACAGATACGCAGTATTTT
once	NA	TRBV5-1	TRBJ2-5	CASSWQGTAKRMETQYF	TGCGCCAGCAGCTGGCAGGGGACGGCTAAGCGTATGGAGACCCAGTACTTC
NA	TRBD1	TRBV5-1	TRBJ1-3	CASSLGQGAFGNTIYF	TGCGCCAGCAGCCTAGGACAGGGGGCATTTGGAAACACCATATATTTT
NA	TRBD1	TRBV6-1	TRBJ2-7	CASSGGPGTGSYEQYF	TGTGCCAGCAGTGGTGGGCCTGGGACAGGATCCTACGAGCAGTACTTC
NA	TRBD1	TRBV7-2	TRBJ1-3	CASSATGDTIYF	TGTGCCAGCAGCGCTACAGGGGACACCATATATTTT
few	NA	TRBV5-1	TRBJ2-7	CASSFTGSSYEQYF	TGCGCCAGCAGCTTTACAGGGAGCTCCTACGAGCAGTACTTC
NA	TRBD1	TRBV4-3	TRBJ2-2	CASSPARDRLRDTGELFF	TGCGCCAGCAGCCCTGCCAGGGACAGGCTGAGGGACACCGGGGAGCTGTTTTTT
NA	NA	TRBV20-1	TRBJ1-1	CSGERDTEAFF	TGCAGTGGTGAAAGAGACACTGAAGCTTTCTTT
NA	NA	TRBV28	TRBJ1-3	CASSGADSGNTIYF	TGTGCCAGCAGTGGAGCGGACTCTGGAAACACCATATATTTT
NA	TRBD1	TRBV11-3	TRBJ1-4	CASSIQGEEKLFF	TGTGCCAGCAGCATACAGGGGGAAGAAAAACTGTTTTTT
NA	NA	TRBV5-1	TRBJ2-2	CASSSRTDFIANTGELFF	TGCGCCAGCAGCTCGAGGACAGATTTTATCGCGAACACCGGGGAGCTGTTTTTT
NA	TRBD1	TRBV5-1	TRBJ1-6	CASSPWTGDNSPLHF	TGCGCCAGCAGCCCATGGACAGGAGATAATTCACCCCTCCACTTT
NA	NA	TRBV4-2	TRBJ2-2	CASSQVRANTGELFF	TGTGCCAGCAGCCAAGTCCGTGCGAACACCGGGGAGCTGTTTTTT
few	NA	TRBV6-5	TRBJ2-7	CASSRTISSYEQYF	TGTGCCAGCAGTCGGACAATTAGTTCCTACGAGCAGTACTTC
NA	TRBD2	TRBV19	TRBJ2-3	CASSDTGLAGYTQYF	TGTGCCAGTAGCGACACGGGACTAGCGGGGTATACGCAGTATTTT
NA	TRBD1	TRBV6-1	TRBJ1-1	CASSEGTGENTEAFF	TGTGCCAGCAGTGAGGGTACAGGGGAGAACACTGAAGCTTTCTTT
NA	TRBD1	TRBV27	TRBJ1-4	CASSPGGKNEKLFF	TGTGCCAGCAGCCCAGGGGGCAAAAATGAAAAACTGTTTTTT
NA	NA	TRBV2	TRBJ2-3	CASSRRDMDTQYF	TGTGCCAGCTCTAGGCGAGATATGGATACGCAGTATTTT
once	NA	TRBV6-1	TRBJ1-1	CASSESWVGDTEAFF	TGTGCCAGCAGTGAAAGCTGGGTAGGGGACACTGAAGCTTTCTTT
NA	NA	TRBV4-1	TRBJ2-5	CASSQVRGGGNPETQYF	TGCGCCAGCAGCCAAGTTCGGGGTGGTGGGAATCCAGAGACCCAGTACTTC
once	NA	TRBV5-1	TRBJ1-1	CASSLGPVGGTEAFF	TGCGCCAGCAGCTTGGGCCCCGTAGGGGGAACTGAAGCTTTCTTT
few	TRBD1	TRBV18	TRBJ1-1	CATGQGLAEAFF	TGTGCCACCGGACAGGGGTTGGCTGAAGCTTTCTTT
NA	NA	TRBV2	TRBJ1-5	CASSDSSFNQPQHF	TGTGCCAGCAGTGACAGTTCATTCAATCAGCCCCAGCATTTT
NA	NA	TRBV3-1/TRBV3-2	TRBJ1-4	CASSQDPGNEKLFF	TGTGCCAGCAGCCAAGATCCCGGTAATGAAAAACTGTTTTTT
NA	NA	TRBV12-3/TRBV12-4	TRBJ1-2	CASTTLANYGYTF	TGTGCCAGCACCACACTAGCTAACTATGGCTACACCTTC
NA	NA	TRBV19	TRBJ1-6	CASSPRGPASSYNSPLHF	TGTGCCAGTAGTCCCCGCGGTCCCGCGAGCTCCTATAATTCACCCCTCCACTTT
NA	NA	TRBV7-2	TRBJ1-5	CASSWRGGSNQPQHF	TGTGCCAGCAGCTGGAGGGGGGGAAGCAATCAGCCCCAGCATTTT
NA	NA	TRBV29-1	TRBJ2-2	CSAQPRQAGELFF	TGCAGCGCCCAGCCAAGACAGGCCGGGGAGCTGTTTTTT
NA	NA	TRBV5-5	TRBJ1-4	CASSLDPGTTNEKLFF	TGTGCCAGCAGCCTGGACCCGGGGACAACTAATGAAAAACTGTTTTTT
NA	NA	TRBV20-1	TRBJ1-2	CSYFNYGYTF	TGCAGCTATTTTAACTATGGCTACACCTTC
NA	TRBD1	TRBV2	TRBJ1-1	CASSGDRNTEAFF	TGTGCCAGCAGTGGGGACAGGAACACTGAAGCTTTCTTT
once	TRBD1	TRBV11-2	TRBJ1-3	CASSLRGLAGNTIYF	TGTGCCAGCAGCTTAAGGGGGCTGGCTGGAAACACCATATATTTT
NA	TRBD2	TRBV5-1	TRBJ2-3	CASSLERGSTDTQYF	TGCGCCAGCAGCTTGGAGCGGGGGAGCACAGATACGCAGTATTTT
once	TRBD1	TRBV5-1	TRBJ1-4	CASSLGGQGRINEKLFF	TGCGCCAGCAGCTTGGGGGGACAGGGGCGAATTAATGAAAAACTGTTTTTT
NA	TRBD1	TRBV28	TRBJ1-4	CASRPGTVVGEKLFF	TGTGCCTCGAGACCCGGGACAGTGGTAGGGGAAAAACTGTTTTTT
NA	NA	TRBV6-5	TRBJ1-1	CASSYSRDNGAFF	TGTGCCAGCAGTTACTCTAGGGACAACGGAGCTTTCTTT
NA	NA	TRBV5-6	TRBJ2-3	CASSLYSGTDTQYF	TGTGCCAGCAGCTTGTACTCGGGCACAGATACGCAGTATTTT
few	NA	TRBV25-1	TRBJ1-2	CASSGPGNENYGYTF	TGTGCCAGCAGTGGTCCAGGGAATGAGAACTATGGCTACACCTTC
few	NA	TRBV27	TRBJ1-4	CASSLRRGNEKLFF	TGTGCCAGCAGTTTACGGCGGGGTAATGAAAAACTGTTTTTT
NA	TRBD1	TRBV3-1/TRBV3-2	TRBJ1-1	CASSHLDRGHTEAFF	TGTGCCAGCAGCCATCTGGACAGGGGGCATACTGAAGCTTTCTTT
NA	TRBD2	TRBV7-3	TRBJ2-3	CASMAGGSDTQYF	TGTGCCAGCATGGCGGGGGGCTCAGATACGCAGTATTTT